A single sample gave rise to the 5 T cell receptor beta chains below, sequenced in a study of blood T cell repertoires in COVID-19. TCRdb's table, derived via immunoSEQ multiplex PCR, lists solely in-frame clones and lacks some. In the table there are about 150,000 clones, more than 85% of which are singletons. Sequenced sample: peripheral blood. Receptors originate from a woman in her sixties or seventies with acute or convalescent COVID-19.

This CDR3 is CASSLAGGNEKLFF. The CDR3 DNA is TGTGCCAGCAGCTTGGCAGGGGGGAACGAAAAACTGTTTTTT. The J gene is TRBJ1-4, the V gene TRBV7-9, with 7 bases fitting TRBD1. V shed 3 bases and J 8 bases; nucleotides not matched to a gene: 6. This CDR3 has 14 residues. The germline V gene encodes CDR1 SEHNR and CDR2 FQNEAQ (reference sequence).

The chain uses TRBV2 and TRBJ2-2; D is unclear. Germline V gene sequence: CDR1 SNHLY, CDR2 FYNNEI. The CDR3 is 14 residues long. The V end lost 5 bases, the J end lost 7 bases, and 14 bases lay between the germline ends. The CDR3 DNA reads TGTGCCAGCAGTTCCATCCGAACGGGCGGGGAGCTGTTTTTT. Amino acids: CASSSIRTGGELFF.

The V and J genes are TRBV28 and TRBJ2-7; possibly TRBD2 for D (6 bases). CDR3 length: 15 amino acids. Deletions cut 6 bases from V and 3 bases from J, with 18 bases between. Germline CDR1 and CDR2: MDHEN and SYDVKM. CDR3 in amino acids: CASSPLGGGIYEQYV. DNA of the CDR3: TGTGCCAGCAGCCCCCTGGGGGGTGGGATCTACGAGCAGTACGTC.

The chain links TRBV19 to TRBJ1-5, with 10 bases fitting TRBD1. Germline V lookup: CDR1 LNHDA, CDR2 SQIVND (reference sequence). V was pared by 6 bases and J by 3 bases, with 5 bases of the junction left unmatched. The CDR3 consists of 15 residues. The DNA of the CDR3 is TGTGCCAGTAGCGGACAGGGGGTAAACAATCAGCCCCAGCATTTT. Translation: CASSGQGVNNQPQHF.

For this clone: Other DNA sequences in this sample translate to the same CDR3. The V call is TRBV5-4, the J call TRBJ1-2; D gene unclear. V was pared by 1 base and J by 4 bases, with 8 bases between. The germline V gene encodes CDR1 SGHNT and CDR2 YYREEE (reference sequence). CDR3 length: 13 amino acids. The DNA for the CDR3 is TGTGCCAGCAGCTTGTCAGGTTCCTATGGCTACACCTTC. Translated: CASSLSGSYGYTF.